This TCR beta chain was sequenced during a study of T cell responses to AZD1222 COVID-19 vaccine. General observations from the study: The study found vaccine-associated CD4 TCRs spanning spike, dominant at 160-218 and 743-854.

Repertoires were generated with immunoSEQ multiplex PCR, while TCRdb's copy carries only in-frame clones and drops some. The table has around 99,000 clones, 90% to 95% seen once. CDR1 and CDR2 (germline): MGHRA, YSYEKL. CDR3 length equals 17 residues. J was trimmed by 1 base and V by 1 base; bases with no gene match: 9. About this clone itself: Antigen unknown.

The chain couples TRBV4-1 to TRBJ2-7; 8 bases are a match to TRBD2. The sample consisted of peripheral blood, taken 28 days after the second AZD1222 dose. The clonotype was recovered from an adult who received the AZD1222 COVID-19 vaccine. In nucleotides, the CDR3 is TGCGCCAGCAGCCAAGTCAGAGCGGGAGTAAATTCCTACGAGCAGTACTTC. Encoded protein: CASSQVRAGVNSYEQYF.